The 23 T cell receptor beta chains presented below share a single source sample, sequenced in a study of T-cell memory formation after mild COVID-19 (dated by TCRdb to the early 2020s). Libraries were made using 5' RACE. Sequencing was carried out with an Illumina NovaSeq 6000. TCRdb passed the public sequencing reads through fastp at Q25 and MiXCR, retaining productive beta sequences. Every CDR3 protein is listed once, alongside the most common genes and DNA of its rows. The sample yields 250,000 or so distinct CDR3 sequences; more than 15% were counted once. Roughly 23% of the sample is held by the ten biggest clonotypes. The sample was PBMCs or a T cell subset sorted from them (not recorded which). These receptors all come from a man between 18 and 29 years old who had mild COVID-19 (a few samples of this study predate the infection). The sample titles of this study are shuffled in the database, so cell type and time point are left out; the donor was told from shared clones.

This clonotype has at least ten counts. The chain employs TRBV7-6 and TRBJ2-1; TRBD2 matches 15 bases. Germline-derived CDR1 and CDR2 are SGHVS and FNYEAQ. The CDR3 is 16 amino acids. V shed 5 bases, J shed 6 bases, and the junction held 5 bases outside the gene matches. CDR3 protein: CASSTGLAGGGNEQFF. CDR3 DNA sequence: TGTGCCAGCAGCACGGGACTAGCGGGGGGAGGCAATGAGCAGTTCTTC.

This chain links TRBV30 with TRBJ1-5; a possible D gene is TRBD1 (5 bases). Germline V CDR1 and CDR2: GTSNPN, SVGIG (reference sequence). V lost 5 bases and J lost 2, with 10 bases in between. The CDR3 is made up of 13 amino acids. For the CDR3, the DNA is TGTGCCTGGGCCTTAGGGGGCAATCAGCCCCAGCATTTT. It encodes CAWALGGNQPQHF.

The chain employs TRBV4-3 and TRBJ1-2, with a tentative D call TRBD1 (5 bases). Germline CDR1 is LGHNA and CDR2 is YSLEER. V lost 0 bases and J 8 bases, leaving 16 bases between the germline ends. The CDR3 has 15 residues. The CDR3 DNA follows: TGCGCCAGCAGCCAAGAGGCAGGGTCGATTGGCGGCTACACCTTC. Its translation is CASSQEAGSIGGYTF.

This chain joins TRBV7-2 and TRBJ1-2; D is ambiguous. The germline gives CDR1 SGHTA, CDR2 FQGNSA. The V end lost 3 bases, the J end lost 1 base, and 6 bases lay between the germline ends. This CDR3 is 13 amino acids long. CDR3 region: CASSLTNNYGYTF. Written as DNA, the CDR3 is TGTGCCAGCAGCTTGACAAATAACTATGGCTACACCTTC.

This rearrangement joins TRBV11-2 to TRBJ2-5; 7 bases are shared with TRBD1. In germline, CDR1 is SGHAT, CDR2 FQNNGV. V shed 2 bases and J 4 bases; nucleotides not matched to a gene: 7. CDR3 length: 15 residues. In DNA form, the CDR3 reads TGTGCCAGCAGCTTAAATCACAGGGGTGGAGAGACCCAGTACTTC. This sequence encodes CASSLNHRGGETQYF.

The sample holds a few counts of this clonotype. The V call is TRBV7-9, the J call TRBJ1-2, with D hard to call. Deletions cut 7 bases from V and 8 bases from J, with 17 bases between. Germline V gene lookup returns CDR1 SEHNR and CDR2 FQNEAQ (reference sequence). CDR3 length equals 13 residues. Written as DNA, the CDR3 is TGTGCCAGCACCGGGAGATTCGGGGAGGGCTACACCTTC. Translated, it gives CASTGRFGEGYTF.

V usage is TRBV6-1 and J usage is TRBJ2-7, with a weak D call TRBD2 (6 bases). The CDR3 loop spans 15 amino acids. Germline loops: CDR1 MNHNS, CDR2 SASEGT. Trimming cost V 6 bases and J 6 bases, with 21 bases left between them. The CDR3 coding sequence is TGTGCCAGCAGGACCCCGGGACTGAACGTCCTCGAGCAGTACTTC. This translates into CASRTPGLNVLEQYF.

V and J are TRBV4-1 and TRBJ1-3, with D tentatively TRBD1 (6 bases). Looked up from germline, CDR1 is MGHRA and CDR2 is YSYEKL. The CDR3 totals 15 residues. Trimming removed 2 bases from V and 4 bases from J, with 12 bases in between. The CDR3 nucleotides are TGCGCCAGCAGCCAAAACAGGGTCGCCGGAAACACCATATATTTT. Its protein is CASSQNRVAGNTIYF.

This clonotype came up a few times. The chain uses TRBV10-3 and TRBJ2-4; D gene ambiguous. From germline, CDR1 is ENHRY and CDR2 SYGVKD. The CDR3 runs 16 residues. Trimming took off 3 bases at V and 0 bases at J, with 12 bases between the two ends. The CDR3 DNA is TGTGCCATCAGTGAATCGGCAGGTGTAGCCAAAAACATTCAGTACTTC. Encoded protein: CAISESAGVAKNIQYF.

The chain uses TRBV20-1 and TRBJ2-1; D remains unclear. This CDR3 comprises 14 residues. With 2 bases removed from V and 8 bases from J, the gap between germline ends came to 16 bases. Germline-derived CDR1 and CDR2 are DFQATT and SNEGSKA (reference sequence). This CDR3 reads CSARPPSDRDEQFF. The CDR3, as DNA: TGCAGTGCTAGACCGCCCTCTGATAGAGATGAGCAGTTCTTC.

CDR3 nucleotide sequence: TGTGCCAGCAGATGGACAGATGAAAAACTGTTTTTT. Translation gives CASRWTDEKLFF. The gene calls are TRBV12-3 or TRBV12-4 and TRBJ1-4; D is perhaps TRBD1 (6 bases). The germline V and J ends were trimmed by 6 bases and 6 bases, with 8 bases remaining between them. CDR3 size: 12 residues.

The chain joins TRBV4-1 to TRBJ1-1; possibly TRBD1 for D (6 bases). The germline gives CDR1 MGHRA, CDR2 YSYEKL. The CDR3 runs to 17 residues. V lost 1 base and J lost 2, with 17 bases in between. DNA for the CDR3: TGCGCCAGCAGCCAAGTGTCGCGAGGGACACTAAACACTGAAGCTTTCTTT. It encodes CASSQVSRGTLNTEAFF.

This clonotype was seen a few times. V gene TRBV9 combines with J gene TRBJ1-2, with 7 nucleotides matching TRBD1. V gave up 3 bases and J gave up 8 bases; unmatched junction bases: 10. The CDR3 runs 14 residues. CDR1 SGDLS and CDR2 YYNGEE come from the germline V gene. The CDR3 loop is CASSGQGETRGYTF. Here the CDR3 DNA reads TGTGCCAGCAGCGGGCAGGGGGAAACTCGGGGCTACACCTTC.

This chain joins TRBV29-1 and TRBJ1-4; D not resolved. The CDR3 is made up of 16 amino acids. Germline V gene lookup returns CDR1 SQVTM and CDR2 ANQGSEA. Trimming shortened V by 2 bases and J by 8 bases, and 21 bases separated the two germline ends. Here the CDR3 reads CSVELPNKGPQEKLFF. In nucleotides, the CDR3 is TGCAGCGTTGAACTCCCTAATAAAGGACCGCAAGAAAAACTGTTTTTT.

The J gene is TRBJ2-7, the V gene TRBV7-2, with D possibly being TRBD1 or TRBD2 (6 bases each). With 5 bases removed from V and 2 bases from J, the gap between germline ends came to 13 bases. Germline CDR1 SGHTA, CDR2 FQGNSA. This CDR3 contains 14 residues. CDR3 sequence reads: CASSRGRGTYEQYF. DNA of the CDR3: TGTGCCAGCAGCCGGGGGCGGGGAACCTACGAGCAGTACTTC.

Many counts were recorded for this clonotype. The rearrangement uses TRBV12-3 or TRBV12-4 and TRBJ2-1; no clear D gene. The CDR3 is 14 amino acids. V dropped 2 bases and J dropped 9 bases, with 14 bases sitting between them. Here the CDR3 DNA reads TGTGCCAGCAGTTTAACTGGGAACCGCGGTGAGCAGTTCTTC. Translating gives CASSLTGNRGEQFF.

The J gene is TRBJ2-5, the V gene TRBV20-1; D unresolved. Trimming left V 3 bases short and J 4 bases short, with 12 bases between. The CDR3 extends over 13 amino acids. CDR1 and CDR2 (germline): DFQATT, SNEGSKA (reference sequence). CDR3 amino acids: CSARKTEIETQYF. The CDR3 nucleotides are TGCAGTGCTAGGAAAACGGAGATAGAGACCCAGTACTTC.

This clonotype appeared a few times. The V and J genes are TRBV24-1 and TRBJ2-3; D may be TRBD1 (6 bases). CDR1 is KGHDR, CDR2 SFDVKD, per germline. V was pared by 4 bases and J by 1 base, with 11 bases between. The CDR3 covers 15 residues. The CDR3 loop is CATSEFHRGTDTQYF. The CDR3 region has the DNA TGTGCCACCAGTGAATTTCACAGGGGCACAGATACGCAGTATTTT.

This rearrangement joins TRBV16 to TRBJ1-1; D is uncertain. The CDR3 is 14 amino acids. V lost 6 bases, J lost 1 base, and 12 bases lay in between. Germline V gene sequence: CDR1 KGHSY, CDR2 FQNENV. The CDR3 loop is CASSPIPGNTEAFF. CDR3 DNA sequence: TGTGCCAGCAGTCCAATCCCGGGGAACACTGAAGCTTTCTTT.

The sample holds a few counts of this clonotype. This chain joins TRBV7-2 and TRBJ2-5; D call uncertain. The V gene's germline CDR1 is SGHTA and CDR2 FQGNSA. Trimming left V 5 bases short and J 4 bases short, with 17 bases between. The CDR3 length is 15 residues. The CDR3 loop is CASSLPRIWGETQYF. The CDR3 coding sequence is TGTGCCAGCAGCCTACCCCGGATATGGGGAGAGACCCAGTACTTC.

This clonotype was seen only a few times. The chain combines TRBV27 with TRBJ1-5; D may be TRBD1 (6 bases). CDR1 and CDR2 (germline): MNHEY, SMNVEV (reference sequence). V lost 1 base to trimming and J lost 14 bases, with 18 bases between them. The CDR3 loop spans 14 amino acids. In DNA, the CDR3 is TGTGCCAGCAGTTTATTACCAGGGGCCCCGGAGGAGCATTTT. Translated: CASSLLPGAPEEHF.

The CDR3 is CASSPSGVSTDTQYF. The CDR3, as DNA: TGTGCCAGCAGCCCCAGCGGGGTTAGCACAGATACGCAGTATTTT. This chain joins TRBV7-3 and TRBJ2-3; 7 bases agree with TRBD2. The CDR3 spans 15 residues. Germline V gene sequence: CDR1 SGHTA, CDR2 FQGTGA. V shed 5 bases, J shed 0 bases, and the junction held 5 bases outside the gene matches.

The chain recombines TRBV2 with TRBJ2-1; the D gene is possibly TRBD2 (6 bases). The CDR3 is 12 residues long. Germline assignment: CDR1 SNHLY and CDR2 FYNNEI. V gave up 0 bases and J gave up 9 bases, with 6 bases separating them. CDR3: CASSEAGGEQFF. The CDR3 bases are TGTGCCAGCAGTGAAGCGGGGGGTGAGCAGTTCTTC. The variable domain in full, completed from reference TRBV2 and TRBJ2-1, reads EPEVTQTPSHQVTQMGQEVILRCVPISNHLYFYWYRQILGQKVEFLVSFYNNEISEKSEIFDDQFSVERPDGSNFTLKIRSTKLEDSAMYFCASSEAGGEQFFGPGTRLTVL.